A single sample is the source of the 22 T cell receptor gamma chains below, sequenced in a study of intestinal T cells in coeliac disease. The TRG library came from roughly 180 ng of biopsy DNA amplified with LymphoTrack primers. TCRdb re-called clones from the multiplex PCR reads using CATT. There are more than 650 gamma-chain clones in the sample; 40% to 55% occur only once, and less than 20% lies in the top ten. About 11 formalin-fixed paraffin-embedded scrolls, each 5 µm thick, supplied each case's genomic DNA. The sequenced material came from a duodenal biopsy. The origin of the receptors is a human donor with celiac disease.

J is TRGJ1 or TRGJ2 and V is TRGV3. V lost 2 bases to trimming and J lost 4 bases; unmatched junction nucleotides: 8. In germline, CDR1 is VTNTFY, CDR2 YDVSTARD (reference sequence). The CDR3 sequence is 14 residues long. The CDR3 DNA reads TGTGCCACCTGGGACAAGGAGCTCTATTATAAGAAACTCTTT. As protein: CATWDKELYYKKLF.

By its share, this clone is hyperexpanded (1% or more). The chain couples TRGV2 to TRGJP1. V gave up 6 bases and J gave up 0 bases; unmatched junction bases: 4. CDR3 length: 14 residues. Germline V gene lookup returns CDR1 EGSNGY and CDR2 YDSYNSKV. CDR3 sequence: CATWIYTTGWFKIF. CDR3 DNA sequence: TGTGCCACCTGGATATATACCACTGGTTGGTTCAAGATATTT.

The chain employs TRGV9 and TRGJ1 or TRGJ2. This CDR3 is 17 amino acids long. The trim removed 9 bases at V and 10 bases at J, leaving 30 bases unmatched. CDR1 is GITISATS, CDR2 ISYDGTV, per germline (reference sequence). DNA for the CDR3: TGTGCCTTGGTGGGAGGTGCTAGAGTCAGTAATCGGGGGAAGAAACTCTTT. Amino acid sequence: CALVGGARVSNRGKKLF.

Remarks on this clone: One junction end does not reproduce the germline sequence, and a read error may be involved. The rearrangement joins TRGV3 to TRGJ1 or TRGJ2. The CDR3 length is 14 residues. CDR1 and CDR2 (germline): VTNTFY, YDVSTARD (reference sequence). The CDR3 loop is CATWDRTLYYKKLF. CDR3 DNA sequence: TGTGCTACCTGGGACAGGACGCTCTATTATAAGAAACTCTTT.

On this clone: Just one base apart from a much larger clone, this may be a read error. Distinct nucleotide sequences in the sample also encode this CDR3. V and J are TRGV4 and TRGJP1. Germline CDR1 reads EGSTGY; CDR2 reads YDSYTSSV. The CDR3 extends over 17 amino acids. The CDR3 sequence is CATWDGPDHTTGWFKIF. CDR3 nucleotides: TGCGCCACCTGGGATGGGCCCGATCATACCACTGGTTGGTTCAAGATATTT.

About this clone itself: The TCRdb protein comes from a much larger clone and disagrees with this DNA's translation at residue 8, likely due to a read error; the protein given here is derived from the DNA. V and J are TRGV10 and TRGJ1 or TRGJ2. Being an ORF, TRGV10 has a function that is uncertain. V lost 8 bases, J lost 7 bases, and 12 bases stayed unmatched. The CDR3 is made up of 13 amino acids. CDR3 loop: CAAWDYKRYKKLF. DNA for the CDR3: TGTGCTGCGTGGGATTATAAAAGGTATAAGAAACTCTTT.

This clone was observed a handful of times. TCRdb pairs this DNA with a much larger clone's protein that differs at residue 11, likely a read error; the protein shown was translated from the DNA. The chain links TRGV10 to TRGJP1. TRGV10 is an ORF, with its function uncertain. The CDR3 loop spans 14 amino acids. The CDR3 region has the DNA TGTGCTGCGTGGGATTCGGCCACTGGTTGGCTCAAGATATTT. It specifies CAAWDSATGWLKIF.

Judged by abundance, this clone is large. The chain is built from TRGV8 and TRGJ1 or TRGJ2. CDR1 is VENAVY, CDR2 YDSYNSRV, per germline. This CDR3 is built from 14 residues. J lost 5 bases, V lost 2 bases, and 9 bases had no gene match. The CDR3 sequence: CATWDNPFDYKKLF. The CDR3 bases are TGTGCCACCTGGGATAACCCTTTCGATTATAAGAAACTCTTT.

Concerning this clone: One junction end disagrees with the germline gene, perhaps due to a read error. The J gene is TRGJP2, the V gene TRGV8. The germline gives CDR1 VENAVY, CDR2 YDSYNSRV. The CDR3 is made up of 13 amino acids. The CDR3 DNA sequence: TGTGCCACCTGGGATAGGAGTGATTGGATCAAGACGTTT. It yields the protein CATWDRSDWIKTF.

The CDR3 sequence is CATLGWAMIIKKLF. CDR3 coding DNA: TGTGCCACCTTGGGATGGGCTATGATTATAAAGAAACTCTTT. The chain uses TRGV4 and TRGJ1 or TRGJ2. The V and J ends lost 8 bases and 10 bases, in that order; junction bases with no gene match: 20. The CDR3 consists of 14 residues. In germline, CDR1 is EGSTGY, CDR2 YDSYTSSV.

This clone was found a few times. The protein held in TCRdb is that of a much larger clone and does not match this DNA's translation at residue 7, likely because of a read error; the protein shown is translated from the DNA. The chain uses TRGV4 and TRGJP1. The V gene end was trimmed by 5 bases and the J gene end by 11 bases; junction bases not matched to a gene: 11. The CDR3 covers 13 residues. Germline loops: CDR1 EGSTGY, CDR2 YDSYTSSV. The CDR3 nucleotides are TGTGCCACCTGGGTTGATGGCCGCTGGTTCAAGATATTT. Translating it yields CATWVDGRWFKIF.

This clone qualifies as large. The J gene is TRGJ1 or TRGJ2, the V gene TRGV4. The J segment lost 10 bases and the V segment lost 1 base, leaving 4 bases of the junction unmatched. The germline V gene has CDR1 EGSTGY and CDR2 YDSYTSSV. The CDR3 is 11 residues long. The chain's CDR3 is CATWDGRKKLF. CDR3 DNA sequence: TGTGCCACCTGGGATGGACGGAAGAAACTCTTT.

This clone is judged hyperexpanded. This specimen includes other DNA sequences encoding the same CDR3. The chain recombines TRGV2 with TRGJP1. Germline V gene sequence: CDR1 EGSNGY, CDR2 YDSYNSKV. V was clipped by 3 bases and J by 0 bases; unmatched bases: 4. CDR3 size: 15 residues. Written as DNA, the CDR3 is TGTGCCACCTGGGACCGGAATACCACTGGTTGGTTCAAGATATTT. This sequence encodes CATWDRNTTGWFKIF.

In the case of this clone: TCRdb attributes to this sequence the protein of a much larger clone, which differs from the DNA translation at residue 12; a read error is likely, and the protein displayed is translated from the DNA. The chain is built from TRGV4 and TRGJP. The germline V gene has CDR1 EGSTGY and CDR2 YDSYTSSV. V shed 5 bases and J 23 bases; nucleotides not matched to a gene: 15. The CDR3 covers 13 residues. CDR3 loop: CATWVDDRWFKVF. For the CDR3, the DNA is TGTGCCACCTGGGTTGATGACCGCTGGTTCAAGGTATTT.

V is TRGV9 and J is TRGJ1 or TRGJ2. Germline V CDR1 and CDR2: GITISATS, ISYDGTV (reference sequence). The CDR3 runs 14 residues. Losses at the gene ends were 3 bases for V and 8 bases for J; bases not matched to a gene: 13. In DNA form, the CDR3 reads TGTGCCTTGTGGGAGTCCGAGGGGTTGGATAAGAAACTCTTT. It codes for CALWESEGLDKKLF.

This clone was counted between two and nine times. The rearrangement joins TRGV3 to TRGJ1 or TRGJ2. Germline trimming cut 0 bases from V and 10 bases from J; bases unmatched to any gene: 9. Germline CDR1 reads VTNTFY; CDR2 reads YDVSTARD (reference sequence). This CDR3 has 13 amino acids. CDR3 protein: CATWDRRTIKKLF. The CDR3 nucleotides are TGTGCCACCTGGGACAGGCGGACTATAAAGAAACTCTTT.

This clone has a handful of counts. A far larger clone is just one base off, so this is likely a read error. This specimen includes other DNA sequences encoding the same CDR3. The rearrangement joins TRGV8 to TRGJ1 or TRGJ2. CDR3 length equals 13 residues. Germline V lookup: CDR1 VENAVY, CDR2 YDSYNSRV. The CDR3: CATWDSAYYKKLF. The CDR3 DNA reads TGTGCCACCTGGGACTCTGCTTATTATAAGAAGCTCTTT.

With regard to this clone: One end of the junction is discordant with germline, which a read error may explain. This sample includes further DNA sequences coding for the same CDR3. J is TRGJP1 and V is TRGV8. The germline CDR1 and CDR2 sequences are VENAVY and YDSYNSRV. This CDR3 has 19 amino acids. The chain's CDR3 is CATWDRGGWGYTTGWFKIF. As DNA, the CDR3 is TGTGCGACCTGGGATAGAGGGGGCTGGGGTTATACCACTGGTTGGTTCAAGATATTT.

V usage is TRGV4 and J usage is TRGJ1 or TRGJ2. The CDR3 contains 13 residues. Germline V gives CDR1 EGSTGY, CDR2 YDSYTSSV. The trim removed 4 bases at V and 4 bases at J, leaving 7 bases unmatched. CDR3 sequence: CATWEVPYYKKLF. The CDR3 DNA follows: TGTGCCACCTGGGAGGTCCCCTATTATAAGAAACTCTTT.

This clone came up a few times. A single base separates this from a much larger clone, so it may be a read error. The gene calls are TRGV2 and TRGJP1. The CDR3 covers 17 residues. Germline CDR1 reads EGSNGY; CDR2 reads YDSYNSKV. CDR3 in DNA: TGTGCCGCCTGGGACGGGCCAGACTATACCACTGGTTGGTTCAAGATATTT. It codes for CAAWDGPDYTTGWFKIF.

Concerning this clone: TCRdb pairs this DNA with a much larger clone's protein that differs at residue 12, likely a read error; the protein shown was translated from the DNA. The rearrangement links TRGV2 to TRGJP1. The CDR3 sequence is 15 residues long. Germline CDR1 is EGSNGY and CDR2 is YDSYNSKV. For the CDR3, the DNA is TGTGCCACCTGGGACCGGAATACCACTGGTTGGTCCAAGATATTT. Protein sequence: CATWDRNTTGWSKIF.

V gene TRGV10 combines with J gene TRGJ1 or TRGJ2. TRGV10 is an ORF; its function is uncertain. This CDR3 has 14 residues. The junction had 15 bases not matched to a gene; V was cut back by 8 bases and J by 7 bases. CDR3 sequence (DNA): TGTGCTGCGTGGGATTATAATTCAGGCTATAAGAAACTCTTT. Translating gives CAAWDYNSGYKKLF.